This TCR beta chain derives from a study of T cell repertoires in cytomegalovirus infection. About the study: HLA-B-restricted CMV epitopes that are well studied, plus recently identified HLA-C-restricted ones, were used by the study. A matching HLA type, together with CMV infection, was signaled by public TCR beta signatures.

CDR3 size: 14 residues. CDR1 is KGHDR, CDR2 SFDVKD, per germline. With V trimmed by 3 bases and J by 5 bases, 3 bases remained unmatched. TCRdb reprocessed the reads with MiXCR, giving one entry per CDR3 protein. The table records under 200,000 distinct CDR3 sequences, approximately 21% of them present only once. With respect to this clonotype: Its antigen remains unknown.

This specimen consisted of CD8+ T cells from cultured PBMCs, obtained from culture after CMV antigen stimulation. This sequence was found in a human donor in good health (CMV status not recorded). Some clones in this sample may be carry-over from other donors' samples. This chain joins TRBV24-1 and TRBJ1-5; the match to TRBD1 covers 7 bases. The CDR3 loop reads CATSDRGGHQPQHF. The CDR3 coding sequence is TGTGCCACCAGTGATAGAGGGGGCCATCAGCCCCAGCATTTT.